This T cell receptor (beta chain) was identified in a study of OX40 agonist ivuxolimab in advanced cancers. With respect to the entire study: The costimulatory receptor OX40 (CD134) was targeted by ivuxolimab, a fully human IgG2 agonistic monoclonal antibody. Intravenous ivuxolimab was administered to patients every 2 weeks at six dose levels: 0.01, 0.1, 0.3, 1.5, 3 and 10 mg/kg. Of the approximately 50 dose-escalation patients, hepatocellular carcinoma was present in around 20, melanoma in around 15, renal cell carcinoma in 9 and head and neck cancer in 9. In the dose-escalation cohort, approximately 80% of patients were male, and the mean age was approximately 60 years with a range of roughly 23 to 90. Prior anti-PD-1, anti-PD-L1 or anti-CTLA-4 therapy was permitted, and 30% to 45% of dose-escalation patients had received checkpoint inhibitors. Partial responses occurred in three dose-escalation patients, of whom one had hepatocellular carcinoma and two had cutaneous melanoma. The purpose of peripheral TCRbeta sequencing was to test whether ivuxolimab changed TCR sequence diversity and led to clonal T-cell expansion. The paper describes the monotherapy dose-escalation part (N of about 52 patients) of the phase I trial of ivuxolimab.

Paper-wide results and their limitations: After ivuxolimab, expanded clones were on average more numerous among CD8+ T cells than among CD4+ T cells. Partial responders in the 0.1-3.0 mg/kg groups had among the lowest normalized peripheral clonal expansion, especially among CD8+ T cells. At doses from 0.1 to 3.0 mg/kg, clonal expansion was seen in both CD4+ and CD8+ blood T cells between baseline and week 6. Low levels of normalized T-cell clonal expansion were also shown by some nonresponding patients. Which antigens the clonally expanded peripheral T cells were specific for was not determined.

For sequencing of the TCRbeta CDR3 region, genomic DNA was extracted from the sorted cells. The immunoSEQ Assay was used for sequencing of TCRbeta CDR3 regions. The immuneACCESS repertoire file appears here via TCRdb, limited to in-frame rearrangements. These files lack a portion of the clones; in checked studies, under half of the deficit traces to unresolved V genes, and the cause of the others is not known. This sample holds some 80,000 clones; roughly 94% were observed only once. The leading ten clones occupy over 20% of the sample. With regard to this clone: The antigen it recognizes is unknown. No base quality values were provided; no much bigger clone lies one nucleotide off.

CDR1 and CDR2 (SGHNT, YYREEE) derive from the germline V gene (reference sequence). Spanning cysteine to phenylalanine, the CDR3 consists of 18 amino acids. Only the CDR3 DNA stays, 54 bases, in frame from base 1. V is pruned by 4 bases and J by 0 bases, leaving 12 bases of the junction without a gene match. Patients with autoimmune disease history or receiving systemic immunosuppression were excluded from the trial. Peripheral blood for TCR sequencing was drawn from every dose cohort at baseline, at cycle 4 day 1 and at cycle 7 day 1. The samples were drawn from a first-in-human, open-label, multicenter phase I dose-escalation trial of ivuxolimab. The trial enrolled adults with locally advanced or metastatic head and neck squamous cell, hepatocellular, melanoma or renal cell carcinoma. Before TCR sequencing, CD4+ T cells and CD8+ T cells were sorted from peripheral blood as separate populations.

Sequencing used CD4+ or CD8+ T cells sorted from blood, obtained in a trial of the OX40 agonist ivuxolimab. The chain was built from TRBV5-4 and TRBJ2-3, with 9 middle bases fitting TRBD2. The TCR was taken from an adult with an advanced solid tumor such as melanoma, head and neck, liver or kidney cancer. The DNA sequence reads TGTGCCAGCAGCCAGGACCTAGCGGGGCCTCCTAGCACAGATACGCAGTATTTT. Its protein product is CASSQDLAGPPSTDTQYF.